The 11 T cell receptor beta chains in this list originate from one sample, sequenced in a study of blood T cell repertoires in COVID-19. The method was immunoSEQ multiplex PCR; TCRdb's version includes in-frame clones alone and lacks a portion of them. The table includes approximately 100,000 clones, over 85% detected once. The sample consisted of peripheral blood. Every receptor here comes from a man in his 70s with acute or convalescent COVID-19.

The rearrangement links TRBV12-1 to TRBJ2-1; TRBD2 is taken as the D call from the table, unchecked against the DNA. TRBV12-1 is assigned pseudogene status. The CDR3 sequence is 17 residues long. The CDR3 sequence: CASSSGLAGEDPNEQFF. The DNA for the CDR3 is TGTGCCAGCAGCTCGGGACTAGCGGGAGAGGATCCCAATGAGCAGTTCTTC.

V is TRBV7-9 and J is TRBJ1-3, with a weak D call TRBD1 (6 bases). V was trimmed by 6 bases and J by 3 bases, leaving 18 bases between them. This CDR3 is 16 amino acids long. CDR1 is SEHNR, CDR2 FQNEAQ, per germline (reference sequence). The CDR3, as DNA: TGTGCCAGCAGAACAAACATTAACAGGGATGGAAACACCATATATTTT. Translation gives CASRTNINRDGNTIYF.

The chain links TRBV2 to TRBJ1-6, with D perhaps matching TRBD1 (5 bases). This CDR3 region has 15 residues. Germline V gene lookup returns CDR1 SNHLY and CDR2 FYNNEI. V was pared by 3 bases and J by 9 bases, with 15 bases between. Written as DNA, the CDR3 is TGTGCCAGCAGTGAGCCGACTGGGGCCGGTTCACCCCTCCACTTT. Protein: CASSEPTGAGSPLHF.

The chain recombines TRBV5-1 with TRBJ2-1; D may be TRBD2 (5 bases). Germline CDR1 is SGHRS and CDR2 is YFSETQ. The CDR3 covers 14 residues. Trimming stripped 0 bases from V and 4 bases from J, with 8 bases between. The CDR3 loop reads CASSLGGLYNEQFF. Here the CDR3 DNA reads TGCGCCAGCAGCTTGGGTGGACTTTACAATGAGCAGTTCTTC.

J is TRBJ1-2 and V is TRBV3-1 (or the pseudogene TRBV3-2), with TRBD1 matching over 7 bases. The CDR3 extends over 15 amino acids. After removal of 3 bases from V and 4 bases from J, the junction contained 8 bases not matched to a gene. Germline CDR1 reads LGHDT; CDR2 reads YNNKEL (reference sequence). Here the CDR3 DNA reads TGTGCCAGCAGCCACGCCACCTGGGACAGCTATGGCTACACCTTC. It encodes CASSHATWDSYGYTF.

J is TRBJ1-3 and V is TRBV29-1; the D is unclear. The V end lost 4 bases, the J end lost 4 bases, and 8 bases lay between the germline ends. This CDR3 is built from 12 residues. Per germline, CDR1 SQVTM and CDR2 ANQGSEA. Here the CDR3 DNA reads TGCAGCGTTGTGAGGGCCGGAAACACCATATATTTT. It codes for CSVVRAGNTIYF.

This clone was seen a handful of times. The chain employs TRBV5-1 and TRBJ2-2; no clear D. Trimming took off 4 bases at V and 7 bases at J, with 14 bases between the two ends. In germline, CDR1 is SGHRS, CDR2 YFSETQ. The CDR3 has 14 residues. CDR3 residues: CASSLVTGGGELFF. The CDR3, as DNA: TGCGCCAGCAGCCTGGTGACGGGTGGCGGGGAGCTGTTTTTT.

The gene calls are TRBV7-8 and TRBJ2-7; tentatively, D is TRBD2 (5 bases). The germline gives CDR1 SGHVS, CDR2 FQNEAQ. V lost 5 bases and J lost 1, with 18 bases in between. The CDR3 is 16 residues long. Written as DNA, the CDR3 is TGTGCCAGCAGCCCAGTCGGGAATAGCGCTTCCTACGAGCAGTACTTC. Residues: CASSPVGNSASYEQYF.

This clone has more than one count but fewer than ten. The chain has TRBV27 and TRBJ2-7, with D tentatively TRBD2 (6 bases). The V end was cut by 4 bases, the J end by 5 bases, with 21 bases between. Germline CDR1 and CDR2: MNHEY and SMNVEV (reference sequence). This CDR3 spans 16 amino acids. Written as DNA, the CDR3 is TGTGCCAGCAGTTCCCGTGGGACTCGAGTAGACCACGAGCAGTACTTC. Its protein is CASSSRGTRVDHEQYF.

V is TRBV28 and J is TRBJ2-7; D might be TRBD1 (5 bases). Trimming removed 2 bases from V and 5 bases from J, with 13 bases in between. The CDR3 totals 14 residues. Per germline, CDR1 MDHEN and CDR2 SYDVKM. DNA for the CDR3: TGTGCCAGCAGTTTACCCGGACAATTGAACGAGCAGTACTTC. Translated, it gives CASSLPGQLNEQYF.

The gene calls are TRBV7-8 and TRBJ1-6; 8 positions agree with TRBD1. V dropped 5 bases and J dropped 8; count of bases not matched to a gene: 11. Per germline, CDR1 SGHVS and CDR2 FQNEAQ. This CDR3 region has 16 residues. The CDR3 spells CASSVTGQGGDSPLHF. The CDR3 DNA is TGTGCCAGCAGCGTAACTGGACAGGGAGGCGATTCACCCCTCCACTTT.